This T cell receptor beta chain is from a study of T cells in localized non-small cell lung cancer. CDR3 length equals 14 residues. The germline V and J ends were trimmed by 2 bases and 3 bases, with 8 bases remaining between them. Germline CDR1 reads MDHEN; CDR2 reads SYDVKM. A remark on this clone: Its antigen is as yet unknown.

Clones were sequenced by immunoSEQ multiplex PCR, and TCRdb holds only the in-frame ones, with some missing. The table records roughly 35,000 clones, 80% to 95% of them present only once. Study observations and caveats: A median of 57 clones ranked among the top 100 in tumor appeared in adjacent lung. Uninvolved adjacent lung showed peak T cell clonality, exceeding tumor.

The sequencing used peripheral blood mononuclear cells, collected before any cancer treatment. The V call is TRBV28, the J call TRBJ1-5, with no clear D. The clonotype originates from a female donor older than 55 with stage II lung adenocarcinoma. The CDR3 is CASSLGGINQPQHF. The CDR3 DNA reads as TGTGCCAGCAGTTTAGGAGGGATCAATCAGCCCCAGCATTTT.